The 2 T cell receptor beta chains given below trace back to one sample, sequenced in a study of post-analysis software for immune sequencing data. Study results and caveats: The five TRBV segments detected at higher frequency in patients than in controls included TRBV5-6, TRBV5-1 and TRBV20-1.

Prepared libraries of TCR beta cDNA carried unique molecular identifiers. From the PCR reads, TCRdb called clonotypes with MiXCR, one entry per CDR3 protein. The sample holds about 400,000 distinct CDR3 sequences; roughly 36% are singletons and the top ten take around an eighth. Their antigen targets remain unknown. The material sequenced was blood. The receptors stem from a girl aged 5 to 17 with multiple sclerosis.

Written as DNA, the CDR3 is TGTGCCAGCAGTAGACAGATTCTGAACACTGAAGCTTTCTTT. Amino acid sequence: CASSRQILNTEAFF. This rearrangement joins TRBV12-3 or TRBV12-4 to TRBJ1-1, with a weak D call TRBD1 (5 bases). The V and J ends lost 5 bases and 0 bases respectively, with 10 bases between them. The CDR3 length is 14 residues.

About this clonotype itself: At one end, the junction sequence differs from germline, possibly due to a read error. The gene calls are TRBV12-3 or TRBV12-4 and TRBJ2-7; no definite D call. CDR3 length equals 16 residues. CDR3: CAGSPGWGSSVYEQYF. The DNA for the CDR3 is TGTGCCGGCAGTCCCGGTTGGGGTTCCTCTGTATACGAGCAGTACTTC.